Below, 2 T cell receptor beta chains from the same sample are listed, as sequenced in a study of response to subunit inactivated influenza vaccine. One entry per CDR3 protein, called by TCRdb with MiXCR from the RT-PCR reads. The table has 530,000 or so distinct CDR3 sequences, 25% seen once. The material was CD4+ T cells sorted from PBMCs, obtained approximately 5 days after vaccination. All receptors come from a man in his fifties who received an inactivated influenza vaccine.

The J gene is TRBJ2-7, the V gene TRBV20-1; no clear D. The V gene's germline CDR1 is DFQATT and CDR2 SNEGSKA (reference sequence). This CDR3 has 11 amino acids. V dropped 3 bases and J dropped 4 bases, with 7 bases sitting between them. The CDR3 nucleotides are TGCAGTGCTAGGGCGGCTTACGAGCAGTACTTC. This encodes CSARAAYEQYF.

The gene calls are TRBV7-8 and TRBJ1-5; TRBD1 aligns across 7 bases. The CDR3 spans 14 residues. J lost 7 bases, V lost 5 bases, and 8 bases had no gene match. The germline V gene encodes CDR1 SGHVS and CDR2 FQNEAQ. This CDR3 reads CASSVRDSLQPQHF. As DNA, the CDR3 is TGTGCCAGCAGCGTACGGGACAGTTTACAGCCCCAGCATTTT.